The T cell receptor (beta chain) described here comes from a study of neurological immune-mediated disorders. The sample holds many counts of this clonotype. Healthy controls comprised blood bank volunteers in Maryland, USA. The sorted-subset TCR libraries were prepared using about 1 million CD4+ or CD8+ T cells as the starting material. Germline values: CDR1 MGHDK, CDR2 SYGVNS. The CDR3 is 19 residues long. The germline V and J ends were trimmed by 5 bases and 2 bases, with 22 bases remaining between them. cDNA was made by 5'RACE with 10-nucleotide random UMIs. TCRdb re-called the 5' RACE reads with MiXCR, one entry per CDR3 protein. The table lists some 38,000 distinct CDR3 sequences, 4.8% of them singletons.

This sequence originates from a man between 18 and 29 years old in good health. The sample comprised CD4+ T cells from blood. The rearrangement uses TRBV25-1 and TRBJ1-6, with D unclear. The DNA of the CDR3 is TGTGCCAGCAGTAAAGGGTGGACTGCAGGAAACCCCTATAATTCACCCCTCCACTTT. Amino acid sequence: CASSKGWTAGNPYNSPLHF.